This T cell receptor (beta chain) was observed in a study of OX40 agonist ivuxolimab in advanced cancers. Study context: Males comprised around four fifths of the group, whose mean age was roughly 60 years (range about 23 to 80). Eligibility rules accepted prior anti-PD-1, anti-PD-L1 or anti-CTLA-4 therapy, and 35% to 40% had some. Study-wide points: At 0.1 to 3.0 mg/kg and by week 6, CD4+ and CD8+ T cells in the blood had expanded clonally.

Looked up from germline, CDR1 is ENHRY and CDR2 is SYGVKD. The CDR3 is made up of 13 amino acids. With 3 bases removed from V and 3 bases from J, the gap between germline ends came to 8 bases. Produced via immunoSEQ multiplex PCR; TCRdb's table is partial and in-frame only. The data hold some 94,000 clones, with 90% to 96% observed a single time. The count of this clone is one. Its cognate antigen is unknown. This sequence originates from an adult with an advanced solid tumor such as melanoma, head and neck, liver or kidney cancer. The chain couples TRBV10-3 to TRBJ1-2, with D uncertain. The material was CD4+ or CD8+ T cells sorted from blood, obtained in a trial of the OX40 agonist ivuxolimab. The CDR3 DNA reads as TGTGCCATCAGTGATCGGCAGGACTATGGCTACACCTTC. This sequence encodes CAISDRQDYGYTF.